Listed here are 25 T cell receptor beta chains from one sample, sequenced in a study of T cell responses to AZD1222 COVID-19 vaccine. Generated by immunoSEQ multiplex PCR, the TCRdb table keeps only in-frame clones and is missing some. Of 90,000 to 150,000 clones listed, about 90% are singletons. This specimen consisted of peripheral blood, obtained 28 days after the second AZD1222 dose. The receptors were sampled from an adult who received the AZD1222 COVID-19 vaccine.

Only a few counts were recorded for this clone. The chain recombines TRBV19 with TRBJ1-5, with 7 bases aligning to TRBD1. V lost 7 bases to trimming and J lost 1 base; unmatched junction nucleotides: 7. The CDR3 has 15 amino acids. The germline V gene has CDR1 LNHDA and CDR2 SQIVND (reference sequence). The CDR3 DNA reads as TGTGCCAGTACCGATCAGGGGGTGAGCAATCAGCCCCAGCATTTT. Amino acids: CASTDQGVSNQPQHF.

This chain joins TRBV5-1 and TRBJ2-7, with D uncertain. V lost 3 bases and J 1 base, leaving 17 bases between the germline ends. This CDR3 is 16 amino acids long. Germline CDR1 reads SGHRS; CDR2 reads YFSETQ. The CDR3 bases are TGCGCCAGCAGCTCAACCGCCGCAGACACTTCCTACGAGCAGTACTTC. Its protein product is CASSSTAADTSYEQYF.

V is TRBV5-1 and J is TRBJ1-2; D is ambiguous. The CDR3 is 13 residues long. Germline V gene sequence: CDR1 SGHRS, CDR2 YFSETQ. V gave up 4 bases and J gave up 4 bases, with 11 bases separating them. The CDR3 bases are TGCGCCAGCAGCCGAACGCCAGGCTATGGCTACACCTTC. Protein sequence: CASSRTPGYGYTF.

The chain is built from TRBV19 and TRBJ1-1; 8 nucleotides align to TRBD1. Trimming removed 7 bases from V and 5 bases from J; junction bases left unmatched: 12. Germline values: CDR1 LNHDA, CDR2 SQIVND (reference sequence). CDR3 size: 15 residues. The CDR3 coding sequence is TGTGCCAGTACCATCATAGACAGGGGTGGGACTGAAGCTTTCTTT. Protein: CASTIIDRGGTEAFF.

This clone was found once. CDR3 coding DNA: TGTGCCAGCAGCCCAACTACGGGGGCGGATAGCACAGATACGCAGTATTTT. It yields the protein CASSPTTGADSTDTQYF. The chain recombines TRBV7-7 with TRBJ2-3; the D gene could be TRBD1 or TRBD2 (6 bases each). The V and J ends lost 5 bases and 0 bases respectively, with 18 bases between them. Germline V lookup: CDR1 SSHAT, CDR2 FNYEAQ (reference sequence). This CDR3 is built from 17 residues.

This sequence joins TRBV2 and TRBJ2-1, with D hard to call. Trimming removed 7 bases from V and 2 bases from J, with 12 bases in between. CDR3 length equals 14 residues. Germline loops: CDR1 SNHLY, CDR2 FYNNEI. The CDR3 is CASTAQIPYNEQFF. The CDR3 nucleotides read TGTGCCAGCACGGCTCAGATACCCTACAATGAGCAGTTCTTC. The full variable domain, in which reference TRBV2 and TRBJ2-1 provide the parts outside the CDR3, is EPEVTQTPSHQVTQMGQEVILRCVPISNHLYFYWYRQILGQKVEFLVSFYNNEISEKSEIFDDQFSVERPDGSNFTLKIRSTKLEDSAMYFCASTAQIPYNEQFFGPGTRLTVL.

This clone came up once. The rearrangement links TRBV7-2 to TRBJ1-5, with D unclear. The germline CDR1 and CDR2 sequences are SGHTA and FQGNSA. CDR3 length: 16 amino acids. V was shortened by 5 bases and J by 5 bases, with 19 bases between the two germline ends. The CDR3: CASSPRGGKVDQPQHF. The DNA for the CDR3 is TGTGCCAGCAGCCCCAGAGGCGGGAAGGTTGATCAGCCCCAGCATTTT.

The chain carries TRBV18 and TRBJ1-2; D gene ambiguous. The CDR3 covers 14 residues. Trimming stripped 2 bases from V and 1 base from J, with 8 bases between. Germline CDR1 reads KGHSH; CDR2 reads LQKENI. CDR3 protein: CASSPINSNYGYTF. The CDR3 DNA reads TGTGCCAGCTCACCAATCAACAGTAACTATGGCTACACCTTC.

The chain carries TRBV4-3 and TRBJ1-1; 11 nucleotides match TRBD1. Looked up from germline, CDR1 is LGHNA and CDR2 is YSLEER. Unmatched junction bases numbered 3, after V lost 0 bases and J lost 6 bases. The CDR3 is 15 residues long. The CDR3 DNA sequence: TGCGCCAGCAGCCAAGACGGGGGACAGGGGGCTGAAGCTTTCTTT. It specifies CASSQDGGQGAEAFF.

V is TRBV5-1 and J is TRBJ1-1; D unresolved. CDR1 and CDR2 from the germline V gene are SGHRS and YFSETQ. V shed 2 bases and J shed 2 bases, with 7 bases lying between them. The CDR3 consists of 13 residues. The CDR3, as DNA: TGCGCCAGCAGCTTATCAGTTAACACTGAAGCTTTCTTT. Protein: CASSLSVNTEAFF.

The genes are TRBV7-3 and TRBJ2-1, with 7 bases that match TRBD1. Germline V gives CDR1 SGHTA, CDR2 FQGTGA. The CDR3 runs 12 residues. Losses at the gene ends were 4 bases for V and 12 bases for J; bases not matched to a gene: 6. The CDR3 loop is CASSSDRVRQFF. The CDR3 nucleotides are TGTGCCAGCAGCTCCGACAGGGTTAGGCAGTTCTTC.

The chain links TRBV6-2 or TRBV6-3 to TRBJ2-7; TRBD1 aligns across 8 bases. Germline trimming cut 5 bases from V and 3 bases from J; bases unmatched to any gene: 9. Germline CDR1 reads MNHEY; CDR2 reads SVGEGT. CDR3 length equals 15 residues. CDR3 nucleotides: TGTGCCAGCAGTCAAAGACAGGGGATATTCTACGAGCAGTACTTC. Translated: CASSQRQGIFYEQYF.

This rearrangement joins TRBV9 to TRBJ2-7; a weak D match, TRBD2 (6 bases). The V end lost 3 bases, the J end lost 3 bases, and 22 bases lay between the germline ends. In germline, CDR1 is SGDLS, CDR2 YYNGEE. The CDR3 is made up of 17 amino acids. The CDR3 loop reads CASSARMRDGGIYEQYF. The CDR3 coding sequence is TGTGCCAGCAGCGCACGAATGAGGGACGGGGGTATCTACGAGCAGTACTTC.

This clone was seen more than once but under ten times. The chain joins TRBV19 to TRBJ2-1; 11 positions agree with TRBD2. The CDR3 length is 14 residues. Germline CDR1 is LNHDA and CDR2 is SQIVND (reference sequence). The junction had 5 bases not matched to a gene; V was cut back by 7 bases and J by 6 bases. The CDR3 loop is CASKGLAAFNEQFF. DNA for the CDR3: TGTGCCAGTAAGGGACTAGCGGCCTTCAATGAGCAGTTCTTC.

The sample holds one count of this clone. The chain employs TRBV11-3 and TRBJ2-5; D remains unclear. Per the germline V gene, CDR1 is SGHNT and CDR2 is YENEEA. The CDR3 spans 14 residues. Deletions cut 1 base from V and 5 bases from J, with 11 bases between. The CDR3 loop is CASSLVAWPETQYF. In nucleotides, the CDR3 is TGTGCCAGCAGCTTAGTTGCGTGGCCGGAGACCCAGTACTTC.

The J gene is TRBJ2-7, the V gene TRBV19; D not resolved. The CDR3 consists of 14 residues. CDR1 LNHDA and CDR2 SQIVND come from the germline V gene (reference sequence). V was shortened by 1 base and J by 3 bases, with 10 bases between the two germline ends. CDR3 coding DNA: TGTGCCAGTAGTATAGGGCTGCGTTACTACGAGCAGTACTTC. This encodes CASSIGLRYYEQYF.

The rearrangement uses TRBV19 and TRBJ2-4; TRBD1 is a possible D gene (6 bases). The CDR3 sequence is 16 residues long. Trimming cost V 5 bases and J 9 bases, with 23 bases left between them. CDR1 and CDR2 from the germline V gene are LNHDA and SQIVND (reference sequence). In DNA form, the CDR3 reads TGTGCCAGTAGTTTAACAGGGTCTACGGCCGTGGGCATTCAGTACTTC. Encoded protein: CASSLTGSTAVGIQYF.

The rearrangement joins TRBV5-1 to TRBJ2-1; 8 nucleotides agree with TRBD2. This CDR3 is 15 amino acids long. V shed 4 bases and J 5 bases; nucleotides not matched to a gene: 8. Looked up from germline, CDR1 is SGHRS and CDR2 is YFSETQ. DNA for the CDR3: TGCGCCAGCAGCCAGACGACTAGCGTCAACAATGAGCAGTTCTTC. It specifies CASSQTTSVNNEQFF.

The chain couples TRBV5-4 to TRBJ1-1, with a weak D call TRBD1 (6 bases). CDR3 length: 16 residues. Looked up from germline, CDR1 is SGHNT and CDR2 is YYREEE (reference sequence). V was cut by 4 bases and J by 6 bases, with 22 bases left in between. Written as DNA, the CDR3 is TGTGCCAGCAGCCCTGGGAGGGGGGCGCAAGGGTCTGAAGCTTTCTTT. As protein: CASSPGRGAQGSEAFF.

The chain couples TRBV28 to TRBJ2-7; 9 nucleotides line up with TRBD1. Trimming cost V 6 bases and J 7 bases; bases outside gene matches: 4. Per germline, CDR1 MDHEN and CDR2 SYDVKM. The length of the CDR3 is 12 residues. Written as DNA, the CDR3 is TGTGCCAGCAGCCCTGGGACAGGGGAGCAGTACTTC. Protein product: CASSPGTGEQYF.

CDR3: CASSLARGATEAFF. CDR3 bases: TGTGCCAGCAGCTTAGCACGGGGGGCCACTGAAGCTTTCTTT. This chain joins TRBV7-2 and TRBJ1-1; tentative D call: TRBD1 (6 bases). The V gene's germline CDR1 is SGHTA and CDR2 FQGNSA. V was trimmed by 0 bases and J by 4 bases, leaving 9 bases between them. The CDR3 is 14 residues long.

The rearrangement uses TRBV7-8 and TRBJ2-1, with 13 bases identical to TRBD2. V gave up 3 bases and J gave up 3 bases; unmatched junction bases: 5. This CDR3 comprises 17 residues. In germline, CDR1 is SGHVS, CDR2 FQNEAQ. CDR3 coding DNA: TGTGCCAGCAGCTTCCTGGGACTAGCGGGGATCTACAATGAGCAGTTCTTC. As protein: CASSFLGLAGIYNEQFF.

This clone came up a few times. The rearrangement uses TRBV4-3 and TRBJ1-4, with TRBD1 matching over 9 bases. Trimming took 1 base from V and 7 from J; bases not matched to a gene: 4. The CDR3 runs to 15 residues. From germline, CDR1 is LGHNA and CDR2 YSLEER. The CDR3 DNA follows: TGCGCCAGCAGCCAAGCTCGGACAGGGGCTGAAAAACTGTTTTTT. The encoded protein is CASSQARTGAEKLFF.

This chain connects TRBV6-2 or TRBV6-3 to TRBJ1-6; D is possibly TRBD1 (5 bases). Deletions cut 2 bases from V and 5 bases from J, with 16 bases between. CDR3 length: 17 amino acids. Germline loops: CDR1 MNHEY, CDR2 SVGEGT. CDR3 bases: TGTGCCAGCAGTTACCCGAAGGGGAGGGTTAATAATTCACCCCTCCACTTT. As protein: CASSYPKGRVNNSPLHF.

This clone was found a few times. This sequence joins TRBV4-1 and TRBJ1-1; the D gene is possibly TRBD1 (6 bases). The germline CDR1 and CDR2 sequences are MGHRA and YSYEKL. CDR3 length equals 14 residues. V was pared by 3 bases and J by 4 bases, with 12 bases between. The CDR3 reads CASSQSTQGTEAFF. CDR3 bases: TGCGCCAGCAGCCAGTCGACACAGGGCACTGAAGCTTTCTTT.